The present TCR beta chain was sequenced within a study of blood T cells in healthy people across ages (dated by TCRdb to the mid-2010s). At the level of the whole study: In model experiments, template switching captured roughly one uniquely barcoded TCR beta cDNA molecule for every two T cells. The study measured age-related changes in TCR beta repertoire diversity using deep sequencing normalized with unique cDNA molecular identifiers. Four age groups were formed from the donors: young (average about 16 years), middle-aged (approximately 41), aged (about 62) and long-lived (about 75). To avoid experimental bias, donors of different ages were randomly spread across the sequencing lanes. The study analyzed two additional independent replicas of 1 million unique cDNA reads from the same blood draw for two donors, one aged 18 to 30 and one aged 80 or older. Here is what the overall study found, with its caveats: Because profiling used bulk unsorted PBMCs, naive and antigen-experienced compartments could not be compared conclusively. Total diversity estimates from one million sequenced T cells were considered lower bounds and underestimates. As age increased, observed TCR beta diversity per million T cells dropped in a roughly linear way, and a significant reduction was already evident by age about 40. Observed TCR beta diversity correlated strongly with the percentage of naive T cells measured by flow cytometry. Because donor CMV infection status was unknown, age-related changes in expanded clonotypes were potentially confounded. Compared with the aged group, more naive CD4+ T cells, fewer expanded clones and increased TCR diversity were shown by the long-lived group, suggesting age selection.

V is pared back by 3 bases and J by 1 base, with 19 bases lying between the germline termini. The CDR3 starts with the cysteine, ends with the phenylalanine, and has 19 residues. The read is trimmed to its CDR3 DNA, 57 bases read in frame from base 1. The CDR1 and CDR2 encoded by the germline V gene are SGHTA and FQGNSA. Libraries were prepared through 5' RACE. A second about 7 to 12 cycle PCR used a sample-barcoded 5' primer and a J-beta primer mix. A template-switch 5' adaptor carrying 12 random nucleotides introduced a unique molecular identifier onto each TCR beta cDNA molecule. Each sample yielded at least 3 million CDR3-containing paired-end reads. First-strand cDNA was synthesized from all RNA with the Mint cDNA synthesis kit, primed by a TRBC-specific oligonucleotide. All cDNA was treated with uracil-DNA glycosylase and then went through a first 18-cycle PCR with the universal primers M1SS and BC2_uni_R. Regarding the original processing steps: Each sample was normalized by randomly selecting 1 million high-quality reads, each carrying a distinct molecular identifier. Instead of being binned into consensus sequences, reads that shared molecular identifiers were thrown out. MiTCR, run with a Q25 quality threshold and the strictest error-elimination algorithm, handled CDR3 identification, clonotype clustering and error correction. Lower-bound total TCR beta diversity was estimated with a nonparametric unseen species model using Euler transformation. In-frame beta chains were kept once TCRdb had trimmed the public reads at Q25 with fastp and called clones with MiXCR. Each CDR3 protein appears once, grouped with its most common genes and DNA. The V and J calls and clone size are TCRdb's, not the authors'. In all, the sample holds around 2 million distinct CDR3 sequences, and about 39% of those were seen once. The ten largest make up roughly 23% of the sample.

The 40 or so donors, aged about 6 to 100 years, were systemically healthy Caucasian individuals from Russia. Approximately 9.3 milliliters of peripheral blood were collected from each donor into EDTA-treated Vacutainer tubes. Ficoll-Paque density-gradient centrifugation was used to isolate PBMCs, with at least 6.5 million per sample. Trizol reagent was used to extract total RNA from PBMCs, with at least 6 micrograms per sample. For every donor, flow cytometry on a PBMC aliquot measured the percentage of naive CD45RAhigh/CD27high T cells. This clonotype turned up a few times. This clone's antigen is unknown. One base away there is no much larger clone; base qualities are not given.

Recombination linked TRBV7-2 to TRBJ2-6; TRBD1 is a weak D gene call, 6 bases matching. Sequencing was done on a sample of blood. This clonotype was obtained from a human donor in good health. The nucleotide sequence is given as TGTGCCAGCAGCTTCGCACCCGGGACACCATTGTCTGGGGCCAACGTCCTGACTTTC. It is translated as CASSFAPGTPLSGANVLTF.